The text below deals with one T cell receptor (beta chain). What it recognizes is unknown. CDR3 length: 16 residues. The germline gives CDR1 MNHEY, CDR2 SVGAGI. V was cut by 0 bases and J by 5 bases, with 16 bases left in between. This sample is drawn from a study of OX40 agonist ivuxolimab in advanced cancers. Study-level information: Patients were treated with ivuxolimab, an agonistic anti-OX40 (CD134) antibody. Dose-escalation patients' cancers were hepatocellular carcinoma, melanoma, renal cell or head and neck cancer.

Study results and caveats: In general, CD8+ T cells held more expanded clones than CD4+ did, on average. Doses of 0.1 to 3.0 mg/kg were accompanied by clonal expansion of CD4+ and CD8+ blood T cells by week 6.

Profiling relied on immunoSEQ multiplex PCR, and the TCRdb table lists in-frame clones only, not all of them. The sample has 60,000 to 100,000 clones, 94% seen once. The chain joins TRBV6-5 to TRBJ2-5, with D possibly TRBD2 on 6 matching bases. This specimen was CD4+ or CD8+ T cells sorted from blood, taken in a trial of the OX40 agonist ivuxolimab. The TCR comes from an adult with an advanced solid tumor such as melanoma, head and neck, liver or kidney cancer. The CDR3 sequence: CASSYSLSTSRETQYF. The CDR3 nucleotides read TGTGCCAGCAGTTACTCCCTTTCGACTAGTAGGGAGACCCAGTACTTC.